Here is one TCR beta chain with its context. This CDR3 is built from 17 residues. Germline assignment: CDR1 MNHEY and CDR2 SVGEGT. Losses at the gene ends were 0 bases for V and 4 bases for J; bases not matched to a gene: 6. In the original workflow: From reference gene primer amplification, estimates of nucleated cell counts were derived. Only in-frame clones appear in the TCRdb table, and some are missing; sequencing was by immunoSEQ multiplex PCR. V, J and clone size are those of that table, while D and trimming were read from the DNA. The data contain around 150,000 clones, 93% of them singletons. These data originate in a study of blood T cell repertoires in COVID-19. For the study at large: Sources were T cells, B-cell-depleted T cells, or PBMCs; the material itself was cDNA or gDNA.

This chain uses TRBV6-2 or TRBV6-3 with TRBJ2-2; TRBD1 aligns across 9 bases. This receptor was identified in a woman aged 55 to 70 with COVID-19, enrolled during active disease. Sample: peripheral blood. CDR3 region: CASSYSGTGIFTGELFF. CDR3 DNA: TGTGCCAGCAGTTACTCGGGGACAGGGATATTCACCGGGGAGCTGTTTTTT.